This T cell receptor beta chain came from a study of cytomegalovirus exposure and HLA in healthy donors (dated by TCRdb to 2017 to 2019). As for the study more broadly: An earlier analysis of 587 of the donors reported about 250 Gb of sequence data and around 110 million unique TCR beta sequences from roughly 200 million T cells. An early release that covered approximately 600 HLA-typed donors contained around 300 gigabases of sequencing data and about 93 million unique TCR sequences. Among the roughly 410 genotyped donors, around 81% belonged to the genetic ancestry cluster associated with self-reported Caucasian donors. The study was designed to test whether signatures of past pathogen exposure could be identified by cataloging public T cell receptors. The study profiled the T cell repertoires of about 720 subjects by immunosequencing and related them to cytomegalovirus serostatus. In addition to the first cohort of approximately 670 subjects, a separate validation cohort of 120 different subjects was used. The study combined high-throughput TCR immunosequencing, statistical association of individual TCRs with disease status, and machine learning to predict cytomegalovirus infection status. A later analysis re-examined previously published TCR beta repertoires from more than 650 donors and added high-resolution HLA genotyping to investigate patterns of TCR occurrence. In the later analysis, no new phenotypic data were used to find candidate immune exposures; instead, reliance was placed on TCR beta sequences and their occurrence across donors. An earlier analysis of nearly 600 of the donors applied high-throughput TCR beta sequencing to assess whether each TCR beta V gene segment acted as functional or pseudogenic. Donor age, sex, ethnicity and CMV serostatus were compiled alongside the repertoire data. In a later genetic analysis, genome-wide SNP genotypes for about 60% of the 666 donors were used, and that subset was treated as a discovery cohort. All discovery cohort repertoires had been generated on a single sequencing platform. HLA typing covered class I and class II loci at four-digit resolution. Typing coverage varied by locus: about 629-630 donors for A, B, C, DRB1 and DQB1; more than 500 for DQA1; more than 600 for DPA1; around 450 for DPB1. Five DR-DQ haplotypes were handled as single units for association and clustering because linkage in the cohort was strong. Among approximately 370 genotyped donors of the cohort, an average of around 220,000 unique TCR beta nucleotide sequences was sequenced per donor, of which approximately 18% were non-productive. What the work shows at the level of the full study, not this receptor alone: A further reported finding was that TCR beta sequences accurately predicted the HLA-A and HLA-B alleles for most subjects in the first cohort. A cluster of highly shared sequence variants was judged likely to represent a technical artifact of the sequencing pipeline. Correlated functional status among segregating V segments might be attributable to linkage disequilibrium, but an unknown experimental factor could not be ruled out. In an earlier analysis of approximately 600 of the donors, most TCR beta V segments were observed in productive rearrangements about 87% or about 30% of the time, broadly matching IMGT annotations. In a later analysis, HLA-associated TCR beta chains showed more clonal expansion and lower generation probabilities than non-associated chains that were equally common. The classifier was reported to diagnose cytomegalovirus status with high specificity and sensitivity in both the original and validation cohorts. Assigning TCR associations to individual alleles was difficult when HLA alleles, especially DR and DQ, strongly co-occurred. In a later analysis, TCR association rates were found to vary across HLA loci, with the most associated TCRs seen for DRB1 alleles and the fewest for HLA-C alleles. For the cohort, immune exposure information was limited to CMV serostatus. In a later genetic analysis, fewer N-insertions in productive TCRs were reported among donors in an Asian-associated ancestry cluster than the roughly 700-donor mean. Only TCR beta chains were sequenced in this cohort, and the absence of alpha or paired-chain data limited detectable features. Because counts were too low, about 15 rarely observed V segments, including chromosome 9 orphons, were left out of the earlier analysis of 500 to 650 of the donors. Most CMV-associated TCR beta chains appeared to be HLA-restricted in a later analysis, and the HLA associations seemed to be driven largely by CMV exposure. HLA typing was unavailable for some donors at each locus, so association tests used only the typed subset. V-gene and J-gene trimming of TCR beta chains was associated with a missense DCLRE1C variant in a later genetic analysis, and the association was replicated in an independent cohort. According to the authors, the approach could potentially be generalized to other disease states and immunological phenotypes. A few of the identified cytomegalovirus-associated TCR beta chains were confirmed in vitro to be specific for cytomegalovirus antigens. A total of fewer than 200 TCR beta chains were listed by the study as associated with cytomegalovirus. Most TCR sequences were seen in very few donors, while some public TCRs were found in many individuals. The 87-base-pair reads could not distinguish some IMGT-functional V segments, including TRBV6-2 and TRBV6-3, so those segments were excluded. In a later analysis, about 16,000 TCR beta sequences were associated with specific HLA alleles at a false discovery rate of 0.05. According to a later analysis, parvovirus B19, influenza, CMV and Epstein-Barr virus appeared linked to several top co-occurrence clusters. Presence/absence analyses assumed roughly uniform sequencing depth across donors, an assumption that may not hold.

Library creation used the immunoSEQ multiplex PCR assay. A mixture of 60 forward primers for TCR Vbeta segments and 13 reverse primers for TCR Jbeta segments was used in the multiplex PCR. The CDR3 region of rearranged TCR beta genes was amplified from genomic DNA with a multiplex PCR assay. The amplified TCR beta libraries were sequenced on the Illumina HiSeq System as 87-base-pair reads. In the original analysis: A later analysis counted approximately 84 million unique TCR beta chains across the 550 to 800 repertoires, and roughly 9.9 million of these chains were shared by at least two donors. A nearest-neighbor algorithm error-corrected the raw reads and collapsed the reads into unique sequences, merging closely related sequences to remove PCR and sequencing errors. Alignment of CDR3 sequences to IMGT reference sequences was used to assign V, D and J gene segments. For a sequence to be retained, a match of at least six nucleotides to both a V gene segment and a J gene segment was required. Rearrangements were called productive when the CDR3 lacked stop codons and stayed in frame with V and J; all others were non-productive. CDR3 was defined by IMGT convention, running from the second conserved V-encoded cysteine to the conserved J-encoded phenylalanine. The earlier analysis of 587 of the donors excluded sequences that lacked an unambiguous match to a single V gene segment. In an earlier analysis of a few hundred of the donors, V segments were called functional above 56.7% productive rearrangements and were called segregating when the between-donor standard deviation exceeded 5%. A statistical classification framework was built to diagnose cytomegalovirus status from the catalog of TCR beta chain sequences. In a later analysis, TCR nucleotide sequences were compared against IMGT/GENE-DB human TR gene sequences so that V and J genes could be assigned. The TCRdist pipeline was used in a later analysis to assign CDR3 sequences and most-parsimonious VDJ recombination scenarios. In a later analysis, each TCR beta chain was defined by its CDR3 amino acid sequence together with its V-gene family, and reads lacking a unique V-gene family were excluded. A later analysis removed nearly 600 highly shared, low-generation-probability nucleotide sequences to deal with suspected cross-contamination and a sequencing artifact. In a later analysis, a clonal expansion index for each public chain was calculated from normalized within-repertoire ranks of inferred template counts. In a later analysis, generation probabilities were computed using a VDJ recombination model fitted to out-of-frame rearrangements, and the results were checked against IGoR. Hypergeometric tests were used in a later analysis to score TCR-TCR, TCR-HLA and TCR-CMV co-occurrence, with a repertoire-size bias correction applied to the TCR pairs. In a later analysis, false discovery rates were estimated by permuting HLA or CMV assignments 20 times. In a later analysis, co-occurring TCRs were grouped with DBSCAN, and TCRdist sequence similarity was added when clustering was performed within HLA-allele-positive subsets. Repertoires with fewer than 30,000 or more than 120,000 public chains, plus five repertoires with anomalous nucleotide sharing, were excluded from co-occurrence clustering. In TCRdb, the immuneACCESS table is reduced to in-frame sequences with V and J assigned. These tables do not hold every clone; where another copy was compared, an unresolved V gene accounts for under half, and the others remain unexplained. V, J and clone size are taken as reported in that table, and D and trimming were inferred from the DNA itself. Counted in this sample were hundreds of thousands of clones; 70% to 85% of them appeared once. The ten largest clonotypes hold 0.58% of the sample.

Remarks on this clone: What this receptor recognizes is not known. It has no much larger one-base neighbor in the sample; base qualities were not kept.

The cohort was made up of roughly 670 healthy bone marrow donors. At the time of sampling, every cohort member was nominally healthy, though immune exposures that went unrecorded were likely present. The donor tested CMV seronegative and was one of the 352 seronegative cohort members. A peripheral blood sample was provided by each donor, and peripheral blood mononuclear cells were used for TCR beta sequencing. The Qiagen DNeasy Blood Extraction Kit was used to extract genomic DNA from the blood cell samples. Via the germline V gene, CDR1 is SGHTS and CDR2 YDEGEE. V gives up 0 bases and J gives up 7 bases, and the segment between their germline ends measures 14 bases. Measured from the cysteine to the phenylalanine, the CDR3 is 16 residues long. Of all the DNA, just the CDR3 is kept, 48 bases in frame from base 1.

The source is a woman aged 40 to 50 in good health and CMV-seronegative. This receptor chain uses TRBV5-8 and TRBJ1-6, with TRBD1 perhaps the D gene, on 5 matching bases. Sequences were obtained from PBMCs. The CDR3 reads as follows: CASSLAFGTANSPLHF. At the DNA level, the sequence is TGTGCCAGCAGCTTGGCCTTTGGGACTGCGAATTCACCCCTCCACTTT.